These 23 T cell receptor beta chains came from one sample sequenced in a study of cytomegalovirus exposure and HLA in healthy donors. Researchers ran the PCR with 60 Vbeta and 13 Jbeta primers. Some clones are missing from TCRdb's copy, which holds only in-frame ones; the method was immunoSEQ multiplex PCR. The sample holds about 55,000 clones. Sequenced: PBMCs. These receptors were collected from a man in his fifties or sixties in good health and CMV-seropositive.

The chain links TRBV9 to TRBJ2-5; a possible D gene is TRBD1 (7 bases). The CDR3 runs to 16 residues. The germline V gene has CDR1 SGDLS and CDR2 YYNGEE. Trimming pared 3 bases from V and 2 bases from J, leaving 17 bases between. Written as DNA, the CDR3 is TGTGCCAGCAGCGGGGGGGCAGGGGGGTGGCAAGAGACCCAGTACTTC. This codes for CASSGGAGGWQETQYF.

The rearrangement joins TRBV6-5 to TRBJ1-1, with D possibly matching TRBD1 (5 bases). V was shortened by 0 bases and J by 4 bases, with 6 bases between the two germline ends. Germline-derived CDR1 and CDR2 are MNHEY and SVGAGI. CDR3 length: 13 amino acids. CDR3 in DNA: TGTGCCAGCAGTTACTCCCAGGGCACTGAAGCTTTCTTT. Translating gives CASSYSQGTEAFF.

This CDR3 reads CASSPPDSEAFF. As DNA, the CDR3 is TGTGCCAGCAGCCCACCGGACTCTGAAGCTTTCTTT. The chain carries TRBV7-9 and TRBJ1-1; the D is unclear. Germline lookup yields CDR1 SEHNR and CDR2 FQNEAQ (reference sequence). The V gene lost 5 bases and the J gene lost 6 bases, with 10 bases spanning the gap. The CDR3 runs 12 residues.

The chain carries TRBV7-6 and TRBJ2-1; TRBD2 is a possible D gene (6 bases). Germline CDR1 reads SGHVS; CDR2 reads FNYEAQ. The CDR3 loop spans 15 amino acids. Trimming pared 5 bases from V and 5 bases from J, leaving 16 bases between. The CDR3 reads CASSPPLGGNNEQFF. Here the CDR3 DNA reads TGTGCCAGCAGCCCTCCGCTCGGGGGAAACAATGAGCAGTTCTTC.

The rearrangement uses TRBV15 and TRBJ1-1, with D unresolved. CDR1 LNHNV and CDR2 YYDKDF come from the germline V gene (reference sequence). The CDR3 consists of 13 residues. V was trimmed by 1 base and J by 1 base, leaving 4 bases between them. The CDR3 DNA reads as TGTGCCACCAGCAGAGCCAGGAACACTGAAGCTTTCTTT. This sequence encodes CATSRARNTEAFF.

This chain connects TRBV5-6 to TRBJ2-5; tentative D call: TRBD1 (5 bases). Germline loops: CDR1 SGHDT, CDR2 YYEEEE. The CDR3 runs 15 residues. V was cut by 0 bases and J by 5 bases, with 14 bases left in between. The CDR3 region has the DNA TGTGCCAGCAGCTTGGTTCCAGGGTCGCGGGAGACCCAGTACTTC. Encoded protein: CASSLVPGSRETQYF.

The chain has TRBV2 and TRBJ1-2; TRBD1 aligns across 7 bases. This CDR3 comprises 14 residues. The ends lost 9 bases at V and 4 bases at J; junction bases unmatched: 11. The germline CDR1 and CDR2 sequences are SNHLY and FYNNEI. The CDR3 nucleotides read TGTGCCAGTTGGGACAGCCGAGGGAGCTATGGCTACACCTTC. Translating gives CASWDSRGSYGYTF.

The gene calls are TRBV7-6 and TRBJ2-5; TRBD2 might be the D (7 bases). The germline V and J ends were trimmed by 0 bases and 7 bases, with 15 bases remaining between them. The germline gives CDR1 SGHVS, CDR2 FNYEAQ. The CDR3 spans 15 residues. The CDR3 DNA reads TGTGCCAGCAGCTTAGCACGGGGGGCTCCGGGGACCCAGTACTTC. It translates to CASSLARGAPGTQYF.

The chain is built from TRBV30 and TRBJ2-7, with D uncertain. This CDR3 spans 14 amino acids. V was clipped by 1 base and J by 0 bases, with 10 bases between them. Germline V gives CDR1 GTSNPN, CDR2 SVGIG (reference sequence). The CDR3 loop reads CAWSDQRGSYEQYF. The DNA for the CDR3 is TGTGCCTGGAGTGACCAGCGCGGCTCCTACGAGCAGTACTTC.

This rearrangement joins TRBV4-3 to TRBJ2-1; 9 bases agree with TRBD2. This CDR3 comprises 18 residues. V lost 0 bases, J lost 5 bases, and 11 bases stayed unmatched. Germline-derived CDR1 and CDR2 are LGHNA and YSLEER. CDR3 in amino acids: CASSQEWPSGEKDNEQFF. In DNA form, the CDR3 reads TGCGCCAGCAGCCAAGAATGGCCTAGCGGGGAGAAGGACAATGAGCAGTTCTTC.

This chain joins TRBV9 and TRBJ2-7; 12 bases align to TRBD2. The V gene end was trimmed by 3 bases and the J gene end by 4 bases; junction bases not matched to a gene: 5. The CDR3 loop spans 15 amino acids. The germline V gene has CDR1 SGDLS and CDR2 YYNGEE. The CDR3 DNA reads TGTGCCAGCAGCGGAGGACTAGCGGGACCTTACGAGCAGTACTTC. It yields the protein CASSGGLAGPYEQYF.

The chain is built from TRBV4-1 and TRBJ2-7, with 7 bases aligning to TRBD2. V was pared by 2 bases and J by 2 bases, with 9 bases of the junction left unmatched. The CDR3 is 16 amino acids. Germline V gives CDR1 MGHRA, CDR2 YSYEKL. CDR3 region: CASSQPLRGRAYEQYF. The CDR3 DNA is TGCGCCAGCAGCCAACCTCTGCGGGGGAGAGCCTACGAGCAGTACTTC.

This chain uses TRBV18 with TRBJ2-3, with 8 bases aligning to TRBD2. The J segment lost 6 bases and the V segment lost 6 bases, leaving 5 bases of the junction unmatched. From germline, CDR1 is KGHSH and CDR2 LQKENI. The CDR3 has 13 residues. The CDR3, as DNA: TGTGCCAGCTCGCAGACTAGCGCCGATACGCAGTATTTT. It encodes CASSQTSADTQYF. Complete variable domain (other parts from reference TRBV18 and TRBJ2-3): NAGVMQNPRHLVRRRGQEARLRCSPMKGHSHVYWYRQLPEEGLKFMVYLQKENIIDESGMPKERFSAEFPKEGPSILRIQQVVRGDSAAYFCASSQTSADTQYFGPGTRLTVL.

The rearrangement joins TRBV4-3 to TRBJ2-5; 8 bases align to TRBD1. With V trimmed by 3 bases and J by 10 bases, 10 bases remained unmatched. The CDR3 extends over 14 amino acids. The germline gives CDR1 LGHNA, CDR2 YSLEER. The CDR3 is CASSQGATGGIQYF. CDR3 sequence (DNA): TGCGCCAGCAGCCAGGGTGCCACAGGGGGAATCCAGTACTTC.

V is TRBV5-4 and J is TRBJ2-7, with D perhaps TRBD1 (5 bases). Germline CDR1 reads SGHNT; CDR2 reads YYREEE (reference sequence). CDR3 size: 14 residues. V lost 0 bases and J 2 bases, leaving 9 bases between the germline ends. In DNA form, the CDR3 reads TGTGCCAGCAGCTTGGCAGGGATCCCCTACGAGCAGTACTTC. It codes for CASSLAGIPYEQYF.

J is TRBJ2-2 and V is TRBV29-1, with TRBD1 as a possible D gene (6 bases). Per the germline V gene, CDR1 is SQVTM and CDR2 is ANQGSEA. Trimming stripped 7 bases from V and 3 bases from J, with 15 bases between. CDR3 size: 14 residues. The CDR3 sequence: CSAWTEGYTGELFF. The DNA of the CDR3 is TGCAGCGCCTGGACAGAAGGTTACACCGGGGAGCTGTTTTTT.

The gene calls are TRBV7-2 and TRBJ2-2; 8 bases align to TRBD2. The length of the CDR3 is 16 residues. The ends lost 6 bases at V and 0 bases at J; junction bases unmatched: 6. CDR1 SGHTA and CDR2 FQGNSA come from the germline V gene. The CDR3 nucleotides are TGTGCCAGCAGTTCGAGCGGGGGCGCGAACACCGGGGAGCTGTTTTTT. It yields the protein CASSSSGGANTGELFF.

This chain uses TRBV7-2 with TRBJ2-1; perhaps TRBD2 as D (6 bases). Looked up from germline, CDR1 is SGHTA and CDR2 is FQGNSA. V lost 6 bases and J 2 bases, leaving 14 bases between the germline ends. The length of the CDR3 is 15 residues. For the CDR3, the DNA is TGTGCCAGCAGTTTGAAAAGCGGGCCCTACAATGAGCAGTTCTTC. This gives the protein CASSLKSGPYNEQFF.

This chain links TRBV6-5 with TRBJ2-6; D may be TRBD2 (5 bases). CDR1 MNHEY and CDR2 SVGAGI come from the germline V gene. Trimming removed 6 bases at V and 5 bases at J, with 14 bases between. This CDR3 region has 15 residues. The DNA of the CDR3 is TGTGCCAGCAGCCCTACTGGGAGCCGGGCCAACGTCCTGACTTTC. This encodes CASSPTGSRANVLTF.

The chain links TRBV7-9 to TRBJ1-1; 12 bases line up with TRBD1. The CDR3 sequence is 17 residues long. After removal of 4 bases from V and 6 bases from J, the junction contained 12 bases not matched to a gene. Germline lookup yields CDR1 SEHNR and CDR2 FQNEAQ (reference sequence). The CDR3 sequence is CASSSRDRGQLVSEAFF. CDR3 DNA sequence: TGTGCCAGCAGCTCCCGGGACAGGGGGCAATTGGTCTCTGAAGCTTTCTTT.

J is TRBJ1-4 and V is TRBV5-1; D is unclear. In germline, CDR1 is SGHRS, CDR2 YFSETQ. Trimming cost V 2 bases and J 4 bases, with 9 bases left between them. The CDR3 has 14 residues. The CDR3 DNA reads as TGCGCCAGCAGCTTACGGGAGAGTAATGAAAAACTGTTTTTT. Protein: CASSLRESNEKLFF.

The V gene is TRBV2, the J gene TRBJ2-5; 7 bases are a match to TRBD2. The CDR3 is 14 amino acids. Germline lookup yields CDR1 SNHLY and CDR2 FYNNEI. V shed 2 bases, J shed 5 bases, and the junction held 5 bases outside the gene matches. This CDR3 is CASSEWAGVETQYF. The DNA of the CDR3 is TGTGCCAGCAGTGAATGGGCGGGAGTCGAGACCCAGTACTTC. The full variable domain, rest sourced from reference TRBV2 and TRBJ2-5, is EPEVTQTPSHQVTQMGQEVILRCVPISNHLYFYWYRQILGQKVEFLVSFYNNEISEKSEIFDDQFSVERPDGSNFTLKIRSTKLEDSAMYFCASSEWAGVETQYFGPGTRLLVL.

V usage is TRBV5-1 and J usage is TRBJ2-7; TRBD2 is a possible D gene (6 bases). The germline V and J ends were trimmed by 4 bases and 5 bases, with 16 bases remaining between them. This CDR3 is 14 amino acids long. Germline loops: CDR1 SGHRS, CDR2 YFSETQ. This CDR3 is CASSPSRGGNEQYF. CDR3 DNA: TGCGCCAGCAGCCCTTCCCGCGGAGGGAACGAGCAGTACTTC.